This paragraph reports one T cell receptor beta chain. Its recognized antigen is unknown. No quality values exist for individual bases; no much larger clone is one base distant. From the cysteine through the phenylalanine, the CDR3 covers 13 amino acids. The sequence is cut down to CDR3 DNA, 39 bases in frame from base 1. The germline V gene (reference sequence) supplies CDR1 WNHNN and CDR2 SYGVQD. Germline trimming amounts to 5 bases on V and 7 bases on J, with 7 as the count of junction bases outside the gene matches. TCR CDR3 regions were amplified from genomic DNA by multiplex PCR using the deep immunoSEQ assay. Genomic DNA extracted from each cell subset was distributed evenly over all wells of several immunoSEQ 96-well plates, and each plate served as one replicate. Each replicate PCR for sorted subsets received about 220 ng genomic DNA, equal to 30,000 or so T cell genomes. The purified libraries were quantified using a Qubit 3.0 fluorometer, sized with a Bioanalyzer 2100, and then quantified again using the KAPA Library Quantification kit. Every immunoSEQ 96-well plate was sequenced on a separate single-read 150-cycle Illumina NextSeq 550 flow cell. As for how the authors treated the data: Because the immunoSEQ output included only junctional sequences and no quality scores, the filtering could not be the same as the filtering used for full-length reads. To assign V/J genes and CDR3, sequences were annotated using PyIR, a Python wrapper for IgBLAST v1.9, with IMGT germline references. Reads with weak V/J assignments (E-value above 1e-6), missing CDR3, stop codons, out-of-frame junctions, or ambiguous translated residues were removed. V3J clonotypes were defined as sequences sharing an identical inferred V gene, J gene, and CDR3 amino acid sequence. Percentage overlap between repertoires was calculated by dividing the number of shared unique clonotypes by the size of the smaller repertoire. Richness of each repertoire was evaluated using RTK rarefaction, the Chao1 estimator, and Recon v2.1 estimates of unobserved clonotypes. For all TCRbeta clonotypes obtained by the gDNA method from a few donors, generation probabilities were computed with OLGA. TCRdb's version of the immuneACCESS table is confined to in-frame rearrangements and falls short of the full clone set. An unresolved V gene accounts for under half of the shortfall where checked; the remainder is of unknown origin. V and J calls and clone size are those listed in that table; D and trimming were worked out from the DNA. The sample records 550,000 to 800,000 clones, less than 85% of which are singletons. The top ten hold approximately 1.6% of the sample.

These data come from a study of shared clonotypes between healthy human individuals (dated by TCRdb to 2020 to 2022). In the study overall: A few men and two women, aged 18 to 49 years, made up the cohort. To estimate repertoire size and how much clonotypes are shared between individuals, the study performed deep sequencing of blood TCR repertoires from five healthy adults. For each donor, three plates each were used for CD4 naive and CD4 memory, two plates were used for CD8 naive, and one plate was used for CD8 memory. To increase sequencing depth and limit assay-specific biases, TCR repertoire library preparation and sequencing were carried out by different laboratories using diverse techniques. Leukapheresis yielded between about 0.8 and 9.5 billion PBMCs per donor. Study-wide conclusions, independent of this receptor: Larger estimated clonotype richness was generally found for naive subsets than for memory subsets. Sampling was restricted to blood, and TCR repertoires in tissues likely differ from the TCR repertoires found in blood. Pairwise subsampling led to the expectation that sequencing depth would affect the degree of clonotype sharing among donors. Incomplete sequencing was indicated by rarefaction of sorted-subset datasets, despite the large sequencing depth. The genetic and exposure-history diversity represented was limited by the small number of donors. Roughly 5% of naive CD4, 3.5% of naive CD8, 2.3% of memory CD4, and approximately 0.39% of memory CD8 clonotypes were shared across four donors. Compared with non-shared clonotypes, the clonotypes found in all four sorted-subset donors had higher generation probabilities.

The donors were healthy, HIV-negative adults with no recently reported acute infections or vaccinations. Every donor was a Caucasian adult residing in Nashville, Tennessee, USA. Magnetic negative selection was used to enrich CD4+ T cells, after which naive cells were positively selected on CD45RA and the negative fraction became the memory subset. After blood collection by leukapheresis, PBMCs were isolated using Ficoll-Histopaque density gradient centrifugation and then cryopreserved in the vapor phase of liquid nitrogen. Purity and quantity of every magnetically sorted T cell population were checked by analytical flow cytometry. Genomic DNA was isolated from every sorted fraction and measured by UV absorbance on a Nanodrop 2000c.

The sequence came from a woman in her 30s in good health. Material: memory CD4+ T cells sorted from blood. Read against the paper, the sample's cell subset or site label means: CD45RA-negative fraction. The V gene is TRBV10-1 and the J gene is TRBJ1-1, and TRBD1 aligns with 7 junction nucleotides. The CDR3 loop reads CASSINRDSEAFF. The DNA is as follows: TGCGCCAGCAGTATAAACCGGGACAGTGAAGCTTTCTTT.